The 29 T cell receptor beta chains in this list originate from one sample, sequenced in a study of response to subunit inactivated influenza vaccine. One entry per CDR3 protein, called by TCRdb with MiXCR from the RT-PCR reads. The sample has some 640,000 distinct CDR3 sequences; over 11% are singletons. Here the sequenced sample was PBMCs from blood, taken roughly 15 days before vaccination. Receptors originate from a man aged 50 or older who received an inactivated influenza vaccine.

The chain has TRBV11-2 and TRBJ2-1; 10 nucleotides align to TRBD2. CDR1 is SGHAT, CDR2 FQNNGV, per germline. Losses at the gene ends were 5 bases for V and 2 bases for J; bases not matched to a gene: 15. The CDR3 loop spans 19 amino acids. In DNA form, the CDR3 reads TGTGCCAGCAGCCCGGGAATTCGGACTAGCGGTTCTGCCTACAATGAGCAGTTCTTC. This translates into CASSPGIRTSGSAYNEQFF.

J is TRBJ1-4 and V is TRBV18, with TRBD1 matching over 7 bases. Per the germline V gene, CDR1 is KGHSH and CDR2 is LQKENI. The CDR3 extends over 15 amino acids. Germline trimming cut 3 bases from V and 8 bases from J; bases unmatched to any gene: 9. The CDR3 loop is CASSPRQGSVEKLFF. Written as DNA, the CDR3 is TGTGCCAGCTCACCTCGACAGGGTTCGGTGGAAAAACTGTTTTTT.

The rearrangement joins TRBV12-3 or TRBV12-4 to TRBJ2-7; the D gene is possibly TRBD2 (5 bases). Between the trimmed V and J ends, which lost 2 bases and 3 bases, there was a span of 11 bases. CDR3 length: 14 amino acids. The CDR3: CASSLSGPVYEQYF. DNA of the CDR3: TGTGCCAGCAGTTTAAGCGGCCCAGTCTACGAGCAGTACTTC.

This clonotype was observed a handful of times. The J gene is TRBJ2-5, the V gene TRBV5-1; 10 bases fit TRBD1. Per germline, CDR1 SGHRS and CDR2 YFSETQ. The CDR3 has 17 residues. Unmatched junction bases numbered 9, after V lost 0 bases and J lost 4 bases. The CDR3 is CASSLGSGTGVRETQYF. CDR3 DNA sequence: TGCGCCAGCAGCTTGGGGTCCGGGACAGGGGTTCGAGAGACCCAGTACTTC.

This clonotype was seen repeatedly, ten times or more. The rearrangement joins TRBV6-1 to TRBJ1-1, with 9 positions matching TRBD1. CDR3 size: 15 residues. Germline V lookup: CDR1 MNHNS, CDR2 SASEGT. Unmatched junction bases numbered 6, after V lost 2 bases and J lost 5 bases. The chain's CDR3 is CASSEHGQGLTEAFF. In nucleotides, the CDR3 is TGTGCCAGCAGTGAACATGGACAGGGGTTGACTGAAGCTTTCTTT.

This clonotype has a handful of counts. This chain connects TRBV12-3 or TRBV12-4 to TRBJ1-1, with D perhaps matching TRBD1 (6 bases). Trimming removed 8 bases from V and 1 base from J, with 14 bases in between. The CDR3 consists of 14 residues. The CDR3 loop reads CASGTGPRNTEAFF. The CDR3 DNA follows: TGTGCCAGCGGCACAGGGCCCCGGAACACTGAAGCTTTCTTT.

As to this clonotype: The conserved final phenylalanine or tryptophan is absent from the CDR3, which likely points to a read error. The limits of the CDR3 on the DNA are not certain, so only TCRdb's listed CDR3 is given. The J gene is TRBJ2-5, the V gene TRBV29-1; TRBD2, the table's D call, lacks a check against the DNA. The CDR3 has 12 amino acids, counting both end residues. Germline CDR1 and CDR2: SQVTM and ANQGSEA. The CDR3 loop reads CSVEDPSGAVSV.

In regard to this clonotype: At one end, the junction sequence differs from germline, possibly due to a read error. V gene TRBV7-2 combines with J gene TRBJ2-2, with 8 positions matching TRBD1. Germline V gives CDR1 SGHTA, CDR2 FQGNSA. The CDR3 runs 14 residues. For the CDR3, the DNA is TGTGCCAGCAGACGACAGGGGAACCCCGGGGAGCTGTTTTTT. Its translation is CASRRQGNPGELFF.

This clonotype showed up just a few times. The chain links TRBV27 to TRBJ2-1; 7 nucleotides align to TRBD2. Germline V gene sequence: CDR1 MNHEY, CDR2 SMNVEV (reference sequence). Losses at the gene ends were 6 bases for V and 2 bases for J; bases not matched to a gene: 10. The CDR3 length is 16 residues. The CDR3 loop is CASRATLAKTYNEQFF. The CDR3 DNA reads TGTGCCAGCAGGGCCACACTAGCGAAGACCTACAATGAGCAGTTCTTC.

This clonotype showed up many times. The genes are TRBV29-1 and TRBJ1-2, with 8 bases identical to TRBD1. Germline V gene lookup returns CDR1 SQVTM and CDR2 ANQGSEA. After removal of 3 bases from V and 3 bases from J, the junction contained 6 bases not matched to a gene. CDR3 length: 14 residues. This CDR3 reads CSVDEQGVHYGYTF. CDR3 nucleotide sequence: TGCAGCGTTGACGAACAGGGGGTACACTATGGCTACACCTTC.

This clonotype was found a few times. The chain employs TRBV6-5 and TRBJ1-1, with TRBD1 as a possible D gene (5 bases). Germline V gives CDR1 MNHEY, CDR2 SVGAGI. V gave up 2 bases and J gave up 6 bases, with 13 bases separating them. The CDR3 is 14 amino acids. The CDR3 loop reads CASSYGGWGPEAFF. The CDR3 DNA follows: TGTGCCAGCAGTTACGGGGGATGGGGACCTGAAGCTTTCTTT.

A word on this clonotype: Germline is not matched at one junction end, which may reflect a read error. CDR3 protein: CDSSKTRDASTEAFF. In DNA, the CDR3 is TGTGACAGCAGCAAAACCCGGGACGCCAGCACTGAAGCTTTCTTT. The chain has TRBV7-9 and TRBJ1-1, with D tentatively TRBD1 (5 bases). The CDR3 is 15 residues long. CDR1 and CDR2 (germline): SEHNR, FQNEAQ (reference sequence).

This clonotype was observed a few times. The chain joins TRBV10-3 to TRBJ2-1; D is perhaps TRBD1 or TRBD2 (5 bases each). The V end was cut by 6 bases, the J end by 0 bases, with 9 bases between. Looked up from germline, CDR1 is ENHRY and CDR2 is SYGVKD. CDR3 length: 14 amino acids. The CDR3 DNA follows: TGTGCCATCAGGGGGACGGACTCCTACAATGAGCAGTTCTTC. Its translation: CAIRGTDSYNEQFF.

The rearrangement links TRBV18 to TRBJ2-7; 7 bases align to TRBD1. CDR1 is KGHSH and CDR2 is LQKENI in the germline V gene. The CDR3 totals 15 residues. The trim removed 0 bases at V and 2 bases at J, leaving 4 bases unmatched. CDR3 residues: CASSPPGQRAYEQYF. CDR3 nucleotides: TGTGCCAGCTCACCACCGGGACAGCGCGCCTACGAGCAGTACTTC.

This clonotype was counted ten times or more. This chain uses TRBV7-9 with TRBJ2-5, with unresolved D. The CDR3 is 12 amino acids. V was shortened by 5 bases and J by 5 bases, with 9 bases between the two germline ends. Germline lookup yields CDR1 SEHNR and CDR2 FQNEAQ (reference sequence). CDR3 sequence reads: CASSTQWETQYF. CDR3 coding DNA: TGTGCCAGCAGCACCCAGTGGGAGACCCAGTACTTC.

In its sample, this clonotype was seen many times. This chain uses TRBV30 with TRBJ1-1; a weak D match, TRBD1 (5 bases). Germline CDR1 and CDR2: GTSNPN and SVGIG (reference sequence). Trimming pared 5 bases from V and 2 bases from J, leaving 9 bases between. This CDR3 is built from 12 residues. CDR3 nucleotides: TGTGCCTGGGGGACGGTAAACACTGAAGCTTTCTTT. Residues: CAWGTVNTEAFF.

The V and J genes are TRBV20-1 and TRBJ1-6, with 7 bases identical to TRBD1. This CDR3 is 13 amino acids long. V gave up 5 bases and J gave up 5 bases; unmatched junction bases: 3. Germline values: CDR1 DFQATT, CDR2 SNEGSKA (reference sequence). The CDR3 nucleotides read TGCAGTGCTTCGGGACAGAATAATTCACCCCTCCACTTT. This translates into CSASGQNNSPLHF.

This clonotype turned up a few times. The rearrangement links TRBV28 to TRBJ2-7; 8 bases align to TRBD1. Germline-derived CDR1 and CDR2 are MDHEN and SYDVKM. After removal of 5 bases from V and 0 bases from J, the junction contained 6 bases not matched to a gene. The CDR3 is 15 residues long. The chain's CDR3 is CASSPTGVNSYEQYF. The CDR3 DNA follows: TGTGCCAGCAGTCCGACAGGGGTTAACTCCTACGAGCAGTACTTC.

V and J are TRBV7-2 and TRBJ2-1; 13 nucleotides match TRBD2. The CDR3 length is 17 residues. The germline gives CDR1 SGHTA, CDR2 FQGNSA. Losses at the gene ends were 4 bases for V and 6 bases for J; bases not matched to a gene: 9. In nucleotides, the CDR3 is TGTGCCAGCAGCTCCCCTTTAGGACTAGCGGGAGTCAATGAGCAGTTCTTC. This translates into CASSSPLGLAGVNEQFF.

This chain links TRBV29-1 with TRBJ2-3, with 11 bases identical to TRBD1. Germline V lookup: CDR1 SQVTM, CDR2 ANQGSEA. Germline trimming cut 6 bases from V and 5 bases from J; bases unmatched to any gene: 4. This CDR3 region has 13 residues. The CDR3 loop is CSVGGTGGDTQYF. The DNA for the CDR3 is TGCAGCGTGGGCGGGACAGGGGGAGATACGCAGTATTTT.

This clonotype showed up just a few times. The chain is built from TRBV12-3 or TRBV12-4 and TRBJ1-5, with D unclear. CDR3 length equals 14 residues. V gave up 3 bases and J gave up 3 bases, with 9 bases separating them. CDR3 DNA sequence: TGTGCCAGCAGTTTTTCAGATACCAATCAGCCCCAGCATTTT. Residues: CASSFSDTNQPQHF.

The J gene is TRBJ2-5, the V gene TRBV6-1; the match to TRBD2 covers 13 bases. V trimming: 8 bases; J trimming: 3 bases; junction bases outside the gene matches: 6. The CDR3 is 15 amino acids. Germline CDR1 and CDR2: MNHNS and SASEGT. CDR3 in amino acids: CASGRTSGGEETQYF. The CDR3 DNA sequence: TGTGCCAGCGGCCGGACTAGCGGGGGCGAAGAGACCCAGTACTTC.

This chain uses TRBV29-1 with TRBJ2-3, with no clear D. Trimming took off 5 bases at V and 5 bases at J, with 11 bases between the two ends. The CDR3 loop spans 12 amino acids. Germline CDR1 is SQVTM and CDR2 is ANQGSEA. Here the CDR3 DNA reads TGCAGCGTTTTCCCTTCGGTAGATACGCAGTATTTT. This gives the protein CSVFPSVDTQYF.

The chain is built from TRBV7-3 and TRBJ2-6; TRBD2 might be the D (5 bases). Looked up from germline, CDR1 is SGHTA and CDR2 is FQGTGA. V was trimmed by 2 bases and J by 1 base, leaving 12 bases between them. The length of the CDR3 is 17 residues. The CDR3 loop is CASSLSPSGSGANVLTF. The CDR3 DNA sequence: TGTGCCAGCAGCTTATCCCCATCGGGATCTGGGGCCAACGTCCTGACTTTC.

This clonotype was seen only a few times. V usage is TRBV25-1 and J usage is TRBJ1-4, with D perhaps matching TRBD1 (6 bases). This CDR3 is 14 amino acids long. Germline CDR1 reads MGHDK; CDR2 reads SYGVNS. As DNA, the CDR3 is TGTGCGACCTTGGGGGGGCAGGGAGGCGAAAAACTGTTTTTT. It is translated as CATLGGQGGEKLFF.

This clonotype was picked up a small number of times. The rearrangement uses TRBV10-3 and TRBJ2-1; 13 bases line up with TRBD2. CDR1 and CDR2 (germline): ENHRY, SYGVKD. Unmatched junction bases numbered 2, after V lost 9 bases and J lost 6 bases. CDR3 length: 13 residues. Here the CDR3 reads CAIGLAGANEQFF. CDR3 nucleotides: TGTGCCATAGGACTAGCGGGAGCCAATGAGCAGTTCTTC.

This clonotype was picked up a small number of times. The chain uses TRBV20-1 and TRBJ1-5; no clear D gene. The CDR3 has 13 residues. The germline V and J ends were trimmed by 6 bases and 0 bases, with 9 bases remaining between them. Germline CDR1 is DFQATT and CDR2 is SNEGSKA (reference sequence). In DNA, the CDR3 is TGCAGTGCAAGACAATATAGCAATCAGCCCCAGCATTTT. Translation: CSARQYSNQPQHF.

This clonotype was recorded at least ten times. The chain has TRBV20-1 and TRBJ2-5, with 10 bases that match TRBD2. Losses at the gene ends were 4 bases for V and 7 bases for J; bases not matched to a gene: 9. Germline CDR1 is DFQATT and CDR2 is SNEGSKA (reference sequence). This CDR3 is 14 amino acids long. The CDR3 loop is CSATPTSGQRTQYF. CDR3 coding DNA: TGCAGTGCTACCCCGACTAGCGGGCAAAGGACCCAGTACTTC.

The chain employs TRBV29-1 and TRBJ2-1, with 10 nucleotides matching TRBD1. The germline CDR1 and CDR2 sequences are SQVTM and ANQGSEA. With V trimmed by 6 bases and J by 3 bases, 14 bases remained unmatched. The CDR3 spans 17 residues. In nucleotides, the CDR3 is TGCAGCGTCCCCAAAACCCCGGGACAGGGGTTCTACAATGAGCAGTTCTTC. The encoded protein is CSVPKTPGQGFYNEQFF.